This T cell receptor beta chain was captured by sequencing in a study of identical twins. The CDR3 runs 13 residues. Trimming removed 5 bases at V and 4 bases at J, with 11 bases between. A universal primer binding site was introduced by template switching. The final cDNA contained unique molecular identifiers. TCRdb reprocessed the 5' RACE reads via MiXCR and lists one record per CDR3 protein. The sample lists some 790,000 distinct CDR3 sequences; about 18% were seen once. Findings and caveats of the study: Zero-insertion analyses could be partly confounded by invariant MAIT and iNKT cells. The analysis was cross-sectional rather than longitudinal within donors.

On this clonotype: Its antigen remains unidentified.

These data were also reused for a study on T cells expressing NK-cell markers. As that study records: It was from sorted CD3+CD56+NKG2C+, CD3+CD56+NKG2C- and CD3+CD56-NKG2C+ T cells that TCR beta repertoires came.

Sequencing was done on a sample of PBMCs. The rearrangement joins TRBV12-3 or TRBV12-4 to TRBJ1-2; possibly TRBD1 for D (5 bases). The clonotype comes from a woman aged 18-30 years in good health. The CDR3 region has the DNA TGTGCCAGCAGTATGGGACCGGTCTATGGCTACACCTTC. Encoded protein: CASSMGPVYGYTF.